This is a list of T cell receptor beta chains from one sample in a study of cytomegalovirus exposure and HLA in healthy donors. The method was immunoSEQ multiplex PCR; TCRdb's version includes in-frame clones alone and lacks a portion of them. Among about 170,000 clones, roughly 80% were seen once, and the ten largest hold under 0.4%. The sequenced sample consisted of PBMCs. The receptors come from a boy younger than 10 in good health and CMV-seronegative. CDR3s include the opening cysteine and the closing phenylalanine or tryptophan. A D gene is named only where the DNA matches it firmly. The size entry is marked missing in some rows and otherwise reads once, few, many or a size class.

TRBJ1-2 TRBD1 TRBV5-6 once CASSNKISTGLYGYTF TGTGCCAGCAGCAACAAAATCTCGACAGGGCTCTATGGCTACACCTTC
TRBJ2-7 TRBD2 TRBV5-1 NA CASSLGSGRAGHEQYF TGCGCCAGCAGCTTGGGTAGCGGGAGGGCCGGGCACGAGCAGTACTTC
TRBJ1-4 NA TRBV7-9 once CASSPRRGSEKLFF TGTGCCAGCAGCCCCAGGCGGGGGTCTGAAAAACTGTTTTTT
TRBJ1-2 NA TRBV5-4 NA CASRGGGGYGYTF TGTGCCAGCAGAGGGGGTGGAGGCTATGGCTACACCTTC
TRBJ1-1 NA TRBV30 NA CAWSERGNTEAFF TGTGCCTGGAGCGAGAGAGGGAACACTGAAGCTTTCTTT
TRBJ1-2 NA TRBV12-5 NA CASGWTTYGYTF TGTGCTAGTGGCTGGACAACCTATGGCTACACCTTC
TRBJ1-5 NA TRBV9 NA CASSPDSENQPQHF TGTGCCAGCAGCCCCGACAGTGAGAATCAGCCCCAGCATTTT
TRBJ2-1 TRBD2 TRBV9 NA CASSTGLAGYNEQFF TGTGCCAGCAGCACGGGACTAGCGGGCTACAATGAGCAGTTCTTC
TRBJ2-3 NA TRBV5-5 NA CASSLVGGTPTDTQYF TGTGCCAGCAGCTTGGTTGGAGGGACCCCCACAGATACGCAGTATTTT
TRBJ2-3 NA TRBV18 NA CASSPYWRRTSTDTQYF TGTGCCAGCTCACCATATTGGAGGAGAACTAGCACAGATACGCAGTATTTT
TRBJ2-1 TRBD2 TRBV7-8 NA CASSLKTGGTSGIQFF TGTGCCAGCAGCTTGAAGACAGGGGGGACTAGCGGGATCCAGTTCTTC
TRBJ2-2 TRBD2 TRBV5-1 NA CASSLRPSGDTGELFF TGCGCCAGCAGCCTCCGGCCTAGCGGGGATACCGGGGAGCTGTTTTTT
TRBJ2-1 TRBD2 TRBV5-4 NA CASSAWTSGREQFF TGTGCCAGCAGCGCGTGGACTAGCGGGCGCGAGCAGTTCTTC
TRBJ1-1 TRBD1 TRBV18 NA CASSPDRDTEAFF TGTGCCAGCTCTCCCGACAGGGACACTGAAGCTTTCTTT
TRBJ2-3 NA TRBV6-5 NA CASTRSSTDTQYF TGTGCCAGCACTAGATCTAGCACAGATACGCAGTATTTT
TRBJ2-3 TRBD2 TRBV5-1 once CASSLLPGLAGEDTQYF TGCGCCAGCAGCTTGCTCCCTGGACTAGCGGGAGAGGATACGCAGTATTTT
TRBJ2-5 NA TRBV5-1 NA CASSLALQGQETQYF TGCGCCAGCAGCTTGGCCCTACAGGGTCAAGAGACCCAGTACTTC
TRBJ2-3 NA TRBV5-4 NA CASSLDSGYTDTQYF TGTGCCAGCAGCTTGGACAGCGGCTACACAGATACGCAGTATTTT
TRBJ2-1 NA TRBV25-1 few CASSPLDSEQFF TGTGCCAGCAGTCCCTTGGACAGTGAGCAGTTCTTC
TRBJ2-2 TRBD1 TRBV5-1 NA CASSSSGTGNTGELFF TGCGCCAGCAGCTCGTCCGGGACAGGGAACACCGGGGAGCTGTTTTTT
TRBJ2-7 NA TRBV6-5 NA CASSWARGYEQYF TGTGCCAGCAGTTGGGCCCGGGGGTACGAGCAGTACTTC
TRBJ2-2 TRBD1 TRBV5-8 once CASSFVQGDTGELFF TGTGCCAGCAGCTTCGTACAGGGGGACACCGGGGAGCTGTTTTTT
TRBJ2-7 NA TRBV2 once CASSEEGRGVQQYF TGTGCCAGCAGTGAAGAGGGCAGGGGGGTCCAGCAGTACTTC
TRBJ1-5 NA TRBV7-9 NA CASSLSSVNQPQHF TGTGCCAGCAGCTTATCATCGGTGAATCAGCCCCAGCATTTT
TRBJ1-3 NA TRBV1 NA CTSSQRQALRGNTIYF TGCACCAGCAGCCAAAGACAGGCCCTTAGGGGAAACACCATATATTTT
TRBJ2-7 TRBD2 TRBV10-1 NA CASSESKSSGRGEQYF TGCGCCAGCAGTGAGTCTAAGTCTAGCGGGAGAGGCGAGCAGTACTTC
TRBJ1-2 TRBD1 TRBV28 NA CASSLTGTGYTF TGTGCCAGCAGTTTGACAGGGACTGGCTACACCTTC
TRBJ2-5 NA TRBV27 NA CASSFRGRQETQYF TGTGCCAGCAGTTTTCGGGGGAGGCAAGAGACCCAGTACTTC
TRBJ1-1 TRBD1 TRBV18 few CASSPSRGRNTEAFF TGTGCCAGCTCACCTTCCAGGGGGCGGAACACTGAAGCTTTCTTT
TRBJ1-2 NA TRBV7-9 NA CASTWGEDGYTF TGTGCCAGCACCTGGGGGGAGGATGGCTACACCTTC
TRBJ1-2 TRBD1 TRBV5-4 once CASSLGDRRGPGYTF TGTGCCAGCAGCTTGGGGGACAGGAGGGGTCCTGGCTACACCTTC
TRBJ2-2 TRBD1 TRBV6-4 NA CASSPRQGFTGELFF TGTGCCAGCAGCCCTAGACAGGGGTTTACCGGGGAGCTGTTTTTT
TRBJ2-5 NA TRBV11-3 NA CASSFRGGQETQYF TGTGCCAGCAGCTTTCGAGGAGGACAAGAGACCCAGTACTTC
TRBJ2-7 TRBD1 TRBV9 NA CASSPGAGGAAGEQYF TGTGCCAGCAGCCCCGGGGCAGGGGGTGCAGCAGGCGAGCAGTACTTC
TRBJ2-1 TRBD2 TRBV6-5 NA CASSYSASGTYNEQFF TGTGCCAGCAGTTACTCTGCTAGCGGGACCTACAATGAGCAGTTCTTC
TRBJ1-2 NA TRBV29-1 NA CSVESGYTF TGCAGCGTTGAATCAGGCTACACCTTC
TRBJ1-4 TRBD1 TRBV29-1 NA CSVGTGPAREKLFF TGCAGCGTCGGGACAGGCCCTGCTCGGGAAAAACTGTTTTTT
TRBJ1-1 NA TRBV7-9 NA CASSLGGLGTEAFF TGTGCCAGCAGCTTAGGGGGACTGGGCACTGAAGCTTTCTTT
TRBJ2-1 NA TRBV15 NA CATSNRGPSYNEQFF TGTGCCACCAGCAACAGAGGGCCTTCCTACAATGAGCAGTTCTTC
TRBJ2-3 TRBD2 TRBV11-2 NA CASSLDLGASGRLSTDTQYF TGTGCCAGCAGCTTAGATCTAGGGGCTAGCGGGAGGTTAAGCACAGATACGCAGTATTTT
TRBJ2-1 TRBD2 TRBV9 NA CASSVEGLAGGYEQFF TGTGCCAGCAGCGTAGAGGGACTAGCGGGGGGGTATGAGCAGTTCTTC
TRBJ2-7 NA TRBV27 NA CASSNQGPIYEQYF TGTGCCAGCAGTAATCAGGGGCCGATTTACGAGCAGTACTTC
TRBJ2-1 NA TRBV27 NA CASSWLRDNEQFF TGTGCCAGCAGTTGGTTGCGGGATAATGAGCAGTTCTTC
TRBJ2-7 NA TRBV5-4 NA CASSLGSRYEQYF TGTGCCAGCAGCTTGGGAAGCCGCTACGAGCAGTACTTC
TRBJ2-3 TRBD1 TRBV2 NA CASSERTGSTDTQYF TGTGCCAGCAGTGAACGGACAGGGTCCACAGATACGCAGTATTTT
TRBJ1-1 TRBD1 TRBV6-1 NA CASIPGQGSEAFF TGTGCCAGCATACCGGGACAGGGCTCTGAAGCTTTCTTT
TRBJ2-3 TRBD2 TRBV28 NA CASSQLTSGRSKGTRYF TGTGCCAGCAGTCAACTGACTAGCGGGAGATCAAAGGGTACGCGGTATTTT
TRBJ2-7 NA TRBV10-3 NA CAISEFVAVREGEQYF TGTGCCATCAGTGAGTTCGTAGCGGTCCGAGAGGGAGAGCAGTACTTC
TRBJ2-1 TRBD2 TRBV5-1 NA CASSNSGQSSYNEQFF TGCGCCAGCAGCAATAGCGGGCAGAGCTCCTACAATGAGCAGTTCTTC
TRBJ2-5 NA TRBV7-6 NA CASSLRGGGFRAGETQYF TGTGCCAGCAGCTTACGGGGAGGCGGGTTCCGGGCGGGAGAGACCCAGTACTTC
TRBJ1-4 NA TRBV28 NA CASSRPRMEEKLFF TGTGCCAGCAGCCGACCCCGAATGGAGGAAAAACTGTTTTTT
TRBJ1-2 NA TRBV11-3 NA CASSTIGGYGYTF TGTGCCAGCAGCACGATAGGCGGCTATGGCTACACCTTC
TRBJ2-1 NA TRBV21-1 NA CVELLPGLNEQFF TGTGTCGAGCTCTTACCGGGTCTCAATGAGCAGTTCTTC
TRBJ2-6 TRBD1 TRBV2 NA CASSEGTGVSPGANVLTF TGTGCCAGCAGTGAAGGGACAGGGGTAAGCCCTGGGGCCAACGTCCTGACTTTC
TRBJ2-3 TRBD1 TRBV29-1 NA CSVARGRGDTQYF TGCAGCGTTGCCAGGGGGCGAGGAGATACGCAGTATTTT
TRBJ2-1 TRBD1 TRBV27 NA CASTESIPGQGIYNEQFF TGTGCCAGCACCGAATCTATTCCGGGACAGGGAATTTACAATGAGCAGTTCTTC
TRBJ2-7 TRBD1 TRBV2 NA CANRQGSSYEQYF TGTGCCAACCGACAGGGGAGCTCCTACGAGCAGTACTTC
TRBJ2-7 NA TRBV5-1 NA CASSLEGQGPYEQYF TGCGCCAGCAGCTTGGAGGGACAAGGACCCTACGAGCAGTACTTC
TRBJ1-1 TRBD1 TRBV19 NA CASSIATGLDTEAFF TGTGCCAGTAGTATTGCGACAGGGTTGGACACTGAAGCTTTCTTT
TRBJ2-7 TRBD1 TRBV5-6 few CASSLYARGYEQYF TGTGCCAGCAGCTTGTATGCCAGGGGGTACGAGCAGTACTTC